This TCR beta chain came from a study of OX40 agonist ivuxolimab in advanced cancers. Study-level findings and limits: Expanded peripheral T cell antigen specificity was not determined.

Produced via immunoSEQ multiplex PCR; TCRdb's table is partial and in-frame only. The table has about 60,000 clones, about nine tenths seen once. Of note for this clone: Its antigen is unknown.

The CDR3 covers 15 residues. Per the germline V gene, CDR1 is SEHNR and CDR2 is FQNEAQ (reference sequence). J gave up 7 bases and V 5 bases, and 14 bases lay outside the gene matches. Patients with autoimmune history or systemic immunosuppression were excluded. The study sampled blood at baseline, cycle 4 day 1, and cycle 7 day 1. This TCR was recovered from an adult with an advanced solid tumor such as melanoma, head and neck, liver or kidney cancer. Sample: CD4+ or CD8+ T cells sorted from blood, taken in a trial of the OX40 agonist ivuxolimab. The chain uses TRBV7-9 and TRBJ2-7, with 7 positions matching TRBD2. The chain's CDR3 is CASSPTGAGVREQYF. The CDR3 nucleotides read TGTGCCAGCAGCCCCACCGGTGCGGGAGTGAGAGAGCAGTACTTC.